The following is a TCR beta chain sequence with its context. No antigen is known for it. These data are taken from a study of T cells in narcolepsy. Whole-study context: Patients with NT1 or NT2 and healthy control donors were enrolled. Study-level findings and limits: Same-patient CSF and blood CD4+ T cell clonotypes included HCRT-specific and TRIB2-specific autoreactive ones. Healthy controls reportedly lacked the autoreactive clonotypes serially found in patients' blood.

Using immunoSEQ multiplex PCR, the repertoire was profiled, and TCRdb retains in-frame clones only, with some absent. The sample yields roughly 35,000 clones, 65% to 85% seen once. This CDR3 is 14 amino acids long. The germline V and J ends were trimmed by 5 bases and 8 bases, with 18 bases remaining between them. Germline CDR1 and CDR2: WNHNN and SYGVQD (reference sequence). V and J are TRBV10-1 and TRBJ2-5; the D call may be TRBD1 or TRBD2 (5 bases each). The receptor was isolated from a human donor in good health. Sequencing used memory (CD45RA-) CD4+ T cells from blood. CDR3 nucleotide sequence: TGCGCCAGCAGTCGGGACCCCTCGTCAGACACCCAGTACTTC. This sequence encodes CASSRDPSSDTQYF.